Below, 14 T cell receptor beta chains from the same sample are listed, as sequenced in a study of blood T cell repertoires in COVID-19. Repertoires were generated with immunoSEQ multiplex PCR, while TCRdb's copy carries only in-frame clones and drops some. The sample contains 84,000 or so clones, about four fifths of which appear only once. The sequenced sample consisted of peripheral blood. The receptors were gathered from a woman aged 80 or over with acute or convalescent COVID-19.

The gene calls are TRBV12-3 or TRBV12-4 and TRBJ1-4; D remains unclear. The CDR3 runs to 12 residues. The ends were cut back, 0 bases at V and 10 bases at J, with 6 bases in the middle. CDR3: CASSLALGKLFF. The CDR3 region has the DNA TGTGCCAGCAGTTTAGCGCTCGGAAAACTGTTTTTT.

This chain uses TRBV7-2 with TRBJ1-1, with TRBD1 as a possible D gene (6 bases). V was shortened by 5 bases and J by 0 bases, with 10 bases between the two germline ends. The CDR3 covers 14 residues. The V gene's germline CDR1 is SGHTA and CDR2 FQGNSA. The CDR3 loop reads CASSLGQVNTEAFF. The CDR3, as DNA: TGTGCCAGCAGCCTGGGACAAGTGAACACTGAAGCTTTCTTT.

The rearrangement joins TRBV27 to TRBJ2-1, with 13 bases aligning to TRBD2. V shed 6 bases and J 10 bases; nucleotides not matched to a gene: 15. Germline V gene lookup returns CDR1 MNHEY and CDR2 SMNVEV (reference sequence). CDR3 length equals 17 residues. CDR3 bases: TGTGCCAGCAGAACTAGCGGGAGGGTCCTAACCTTTCGCGAGCAGTTCTTC. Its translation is CASRTSGRVLTFREQFF.

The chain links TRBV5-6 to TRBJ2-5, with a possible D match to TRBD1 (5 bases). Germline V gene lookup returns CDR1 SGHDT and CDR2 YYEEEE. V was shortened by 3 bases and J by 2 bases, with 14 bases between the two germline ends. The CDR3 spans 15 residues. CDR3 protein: CASSYLGQGQETQYF. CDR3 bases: TGTGCCAGCAGCTATCTAGGGCAGGGACAAGAGACCCAGTACTTC.

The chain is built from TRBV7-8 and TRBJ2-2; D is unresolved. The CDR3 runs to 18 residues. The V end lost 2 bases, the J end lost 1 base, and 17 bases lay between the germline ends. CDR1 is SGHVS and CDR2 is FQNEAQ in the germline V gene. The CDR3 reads CASSLIVPGPLNTGELFF. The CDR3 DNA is TGTGCCAGCAGCTTAATTGTTCCAGGCCCGCTGAACACCGGGGAGCTGTTTTTT.

The CDR3 DNA is TGTGCCAGCAGCGTAGGGGGACAGGGTTTCGCCGGGGAGCTGTTTTTT. Encoded protein: CASSVGGQGFAGELFF. The J gene is TRBJ2-2, the V gene TRBV9; the match to TRBD1 covers 9 bases. With 0 bases clipped from V and 6 bases from J, the junction kept 6 bases outside the gene matches. Per germline, CDR1 SGDLS and CDR2 YYNGEE. CDR3 length: 16 residues.

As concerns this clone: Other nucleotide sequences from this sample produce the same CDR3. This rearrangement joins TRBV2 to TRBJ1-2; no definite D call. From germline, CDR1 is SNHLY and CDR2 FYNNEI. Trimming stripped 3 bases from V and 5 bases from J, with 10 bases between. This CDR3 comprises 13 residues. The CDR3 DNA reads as TGTGCCAGCAGTGAGGGCAGCTCATATGGCTACACCTTC. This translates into CASSEGSSYGYTF.

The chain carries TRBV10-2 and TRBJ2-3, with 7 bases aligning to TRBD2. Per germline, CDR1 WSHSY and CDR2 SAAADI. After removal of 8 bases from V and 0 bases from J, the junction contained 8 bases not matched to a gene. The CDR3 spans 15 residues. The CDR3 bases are TGCGCCAGCGGAAGGACTAGAGACAGCACAGATACGCAGTATTTT. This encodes CASGRTRDSTDTQYF.

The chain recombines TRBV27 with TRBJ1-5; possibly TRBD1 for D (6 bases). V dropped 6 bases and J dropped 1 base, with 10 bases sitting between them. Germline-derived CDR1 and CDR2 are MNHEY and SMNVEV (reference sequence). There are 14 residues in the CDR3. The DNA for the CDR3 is TGTGCCAGCAGAGCAACAGGGAGCAATCAGCCCCAGCATTTT. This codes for CASRATGSNQPQHF.

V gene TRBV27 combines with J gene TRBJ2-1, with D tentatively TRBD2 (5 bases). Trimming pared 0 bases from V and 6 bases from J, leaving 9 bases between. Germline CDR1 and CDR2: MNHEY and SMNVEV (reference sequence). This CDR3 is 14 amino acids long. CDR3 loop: CASSLSASFNEQFF. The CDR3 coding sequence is TGTGCCAGCAGTTTATCCGCTAGCTTCAATGAGCAGTTCTTC.

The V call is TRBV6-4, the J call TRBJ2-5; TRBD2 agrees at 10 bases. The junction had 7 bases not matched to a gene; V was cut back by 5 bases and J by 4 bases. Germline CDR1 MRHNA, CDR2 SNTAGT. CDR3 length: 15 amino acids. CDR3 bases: TGTGCCAGCAGTCGCAGCGGGAGGGCGGGAGAGACCCAGTACTTC. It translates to CASSRSGRAGETQYF.

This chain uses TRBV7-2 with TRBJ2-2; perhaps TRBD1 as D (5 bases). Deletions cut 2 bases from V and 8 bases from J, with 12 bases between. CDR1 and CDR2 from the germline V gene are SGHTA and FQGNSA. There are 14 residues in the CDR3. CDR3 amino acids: CASSLTGLLGELFF. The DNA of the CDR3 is TGTGCCAGCAGCTTAACAGGCCTCCTAGGGGAGCTGTTTTTT.

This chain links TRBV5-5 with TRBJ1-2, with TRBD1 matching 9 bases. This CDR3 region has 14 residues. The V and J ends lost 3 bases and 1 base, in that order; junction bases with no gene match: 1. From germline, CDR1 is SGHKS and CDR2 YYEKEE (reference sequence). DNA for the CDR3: TGTGCCAGCAGCTCGGGACAGGGTAACTATGGCTACACCTTC. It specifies CASSSGQGNYGYTF.

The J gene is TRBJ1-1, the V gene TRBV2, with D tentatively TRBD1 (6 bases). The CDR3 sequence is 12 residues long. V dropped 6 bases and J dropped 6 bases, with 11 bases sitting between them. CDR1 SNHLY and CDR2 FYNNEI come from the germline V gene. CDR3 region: CASSLQGSEAFF. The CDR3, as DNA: TGTGCCAGCAGCCTACAGGGCTCTGAAGCTTTCTTT. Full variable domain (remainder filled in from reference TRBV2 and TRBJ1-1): EPEVTQTPSHQVTQMGQEVILRCVPISNHLYFYWYRQILGQKVEFLVSFYNNEISEKSEIFDDQFSVERPDGSNFTLKIRSTKLEDSAMYFCASSLQGSEAFFGQGTRLTVV.